The sequence of this TCR beta chain was determined in a study of cytomegalovirus exposure and HLA in healthy donors. Overall study findings and caveats: Productive status was seen about 90% or about 30% of the time for most TCR beta V segments in an earlier analysis. Later analysis reportedly placed an Asian-associated ancestry cluster below the approximately 680-donor mean in N-insertions. In a later analysis, TCR association rates varied by HLA locus: DRB1 most, HLA-C fewest. Published work reported that the classifier diagnosed cytomegalovirus status with high specificity and sensitivity.

Germline CDR1 is MNHEY and CDR2 is SVGAGI. The CDR3 spans 13 residues. Trimming left V 2 bases short and J 3 bases short, with 8 bases between. Note on this clone: The target antigen is unknown.

In the PCR, 60 Vbeta and 13 Jbeta primers were used. TCRdb keeps only in-frame clones here, not all; method: immunoSEQ multiplex PCR. Counted here are under 250,000 clones, around 82% occurring once; the ten biggest clones make up approximately 3%. V is TRBV6-5 and J is TRBJ2-7; D possibly corresponds to TRBD2 (6 bases). The sequence derives from a woman aged 30 to 39 in good health and CMV-seronegative. The sequenced sample consisted of PBMCs. In DNA, the CDR3 is TGTGCCAGCAGTTACCCCGGGGGCTACGAGCAGTACTTC. Encoded protein: CASSYPGGYEQYF.